The 14 T cell receptor beta chains presented below share a single source sample, sequenced in a study of blood T cell repertoires in COVID-19. Method: immunoSEQ multiplex PCR; TCRdb's copy keeps in-frame clones and lacks some. The sample consists of some 170,000 clones, 80% to 90% of them appearing once. The sample was peripheral blood. All receptors come from a woman aged 70-85 years with COVID-19, enrolled during active disease.

The J gene is TRBJ1-5, the V gene TRBV18; TRBD1 agrees at 8 bases. V was pared by 4 bases and J by 5 bases, with 4 bases of the junction left unmatched. The CDR3 has 14 residues. Germline V lookup: CDR1 KGHSH, CDR2 LQKENI. Here the CDR3 reads CASSRGQGDQPQHF. The DNA for the CDR3 is TGTGCCAGCTCACGAGGACAGGGCGATCAGCCCCAGCATTTT.

The CDR3 region is CASSPRTGDYTSEQFF. In DNA form, the CDR3 reads TGTGCCAGCAGCCCTCGGACAGGGGATTATACGAGTGAGCAGTTCTTC. J is TRBJ2-1 and V is TRBV9; TRBD1 aligns across 9 bases. CDR1 is SGDLS and CDR2 is YYNGEE in the germline V gene. This CDR3 contains 16 residues. The junction had 14 bases not matched to a gene; V was cut back by 4 bases and J by 9 bases.

Points on this clone: The sample has other DNA sequences that encode this CDR3 too. This chain links TRBV7-8 with TRBJ2-7; D is perhaps TRBD2 (5 bases). CDR1 is SGHVS, CDR2 FQNEAQ, per germline. CDR3 length: 14 residues. Trimming removed 0 bases from V and 2 bases from J, with 8 bases in between. CDR3: CASSLAGAAYEQYF. CDR3 nucleotides: TGTGCCAGCAGCTTAGCGGGAGCGGCCTACGAGCAGTACTTC.

The rearrangement links TRBV19 to TRBJ1-2; D is unclear. CDR3 length: 15 residues. CDR1 LNHDA and CDR2 SQIVND come from the germline V gene (reference sequence). The V gene lost 6 bases and the J gene lost 2 bases, with 16 bases spanning the gap. CDR3 protein: CASRWGAVLNYGYTF. CDR3 in DNA: TGTGCCAGTAGATGGGGAGCGGTGCTCAACTATGGCTACACCTTC.

The genes are TRBV5-1 and TRBJ2-1; TRBD2 aligns across 9 bases. V dropped 0 bases and J dropped 8; count of bases not matched to a gene: 9. The CDR3 length is 16 residues. CDR1 is SGHRS and CDR2 is YFSETQ in the germline V gene. Here the CDR3 reads CASSLVAAGGLDEQFF. CDR3 DNA: TGCGCCAGCAGCTTGGTGGCAGCGGGAGGTTTGGATGAGCAGTTCTTC.

This clone was detected only a few times. V usage is TRBV19 and J usage is TRBJ1-5; 9 bases line up with TRBD1. The germline CDR1 and CDR2 sequences are LNHDA and SQIVND (reference sequence). This CDR3 spans 14 amino acids. J was trimmed by 4 bases and V by 6 bases; bases with no gene match: 4. CDR3 sequence reads: CASRQDRGNQPQHF. The CDR3 bases are TGTGCCAGTAGGCAGGACAGGGGAAATCAGCCCCAGCATTTT.

This sequence joins TRBV29-1 and TRBJ2-1; D gene unclear. Germline V gives CDR1 SQVTM, CDR2 ANQGSEA. The CDR3 is 11 amino acids. V lost 4 bases and J lost 5, with 6 bases in between. CDR3 protein: CSVGPNNEQFF. The CDR3 coding sequence is TGCAGCGTTGGTCCAAACAATGAGCAGTTCTTC.

The chain is built from TRBV5-4 and TRBJ2-1, with TRBD2 matching 9 bases. Germline values: CDR1 SGHNT, CDR2 YYREEE (reference sequence). V shed 4 bases, J shed 0 bases, and the junction held 8 bases outside the gene matches. The CDR3 consists of 17 residues. In nucleotides, the CDR3 is TGTGCCAGCAGCGCATGGACTAGCGCAAGCTCCTACAATGAGCAGTTCTTC. Its translation is CASSAWTSASSYNEQFF.

The rearrangement links TRBV6-5 to TRBJ2-2; tentatively, D is TRBD2 (6 bases). This CDR3 comprises 14 residues. Germline V CDR1 and CDR2: MNHEY, SVGAGI. With 6 bases removed from V and 3 bases from J, the gap between germline ends came to 11 bases. DNA for the CDR3: TGTGCCAGCAGGCGGGAATCAGACACCGGGGAGCTGTTTTTT. This codes for CASRRESDTGELFF.

This clone came up a few times. For the CDR3, the DNA is TGTGCCAGCAGCGTAAGCGGAAGGAATGAGCAGTTCTTC. Translation gives CASSVSGRNEQFF. The chain links TRBV9 to TRBJ2-1, with D possibly TRBD2 on 5 matching bases. Germline CDR1 SGDLS, CDR2 YYNGEE. V lost 1 base and J lost 7, with 9 bases in between. The CDR3 has 13 residues.

The gene calls are TRBV30 and TRBJ1-4; TRBD1 matches 12 bases. The length of the CDR3 is 17 residues. The junction had 9 bases not matched to a gene; V was cut back by 4 bases and J by 3 bases. From germline, CDR1 is GTSNPN and CDR2 SVGIG (reference sequence). The CDR3 here is CAWIFRDRGRANEKLFF. The CDR3 nucleotides read TGTGCCTGGATTTTCCGGGACAGGGGGCGAGCTAATGAAAAACTGTTTTTT.

The chain recombines TRBV7-2 with TRBJ2-7; D might be TRBD1 (5 bases). The germline CDR1 and CDR2 sequences are SGHTA and FQGNSA. There are 13 residues in the CDR3. V shed 5 bases and J shed 4 bases, with 12 bases lying between them. For the CDR3, the DNA is TGTGCCAGCAGCCGAACCCAGGGTTACGAGCAGTACTTC. It codes for CASSRTQGYEQYF.

The V and J genes are TRBV6-5 and TRBJ2-3; possibly TRBD2 for D (5 bases). Trimming took 7 bases from V and 4 from J, leaving 15 bases between them. The CDR3 has 14 residues. Germline V gene lookup returns CDR1 MNHEY and CDR2 SVGAGI. CDR3 amino acids: CASTTAGRADTQYF. The CDR3 DNA reads as TGTGCCAGCACAACGGCCGGGCGGGCAGATACGCAGTATTTT.

The chain combines TRBV3-1 (or the pseudogene TRBV3-2) with TRBJ2-7, with D uncertain. Germline CDR1 reads LGHDT; CDR2 reads YNNKEL (reference sequence). The CDR3 contains 13 residues. V shed 1 base and J shed 3 bases, with 7 bases lying between them. CDR3 sequence reads: CASSQAGFYEQYF. The CDR3 DNA sequence: TGTGCCAGCAGCCAAGCAGGATTCTACGAGCAGTACTTC.